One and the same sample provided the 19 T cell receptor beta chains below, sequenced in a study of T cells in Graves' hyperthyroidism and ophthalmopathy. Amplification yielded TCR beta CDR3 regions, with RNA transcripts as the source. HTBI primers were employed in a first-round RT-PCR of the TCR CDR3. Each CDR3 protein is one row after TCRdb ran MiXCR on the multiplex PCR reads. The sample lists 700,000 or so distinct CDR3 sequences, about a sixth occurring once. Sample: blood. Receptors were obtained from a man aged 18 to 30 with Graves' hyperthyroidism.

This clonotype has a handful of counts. The CDR3 loop reads CSETSGRANEQFF. CDR3 in DNA: TGCAGTGAAACCAGCGGGAGGGCCAATGAGCAGTTCTTC. The chain combines TRBV20-1 with TRBJ2-1; the match to TRBD2 covers 10 bases. This CDR3 is built from 13 residues. Germline V gene data show CDR1 as DFQATT and CDR2 as SNEGSKA (reference sequence). V trimming: 7 bases; J trimming: 6 bases; junction bases outside the gene matches: 6.

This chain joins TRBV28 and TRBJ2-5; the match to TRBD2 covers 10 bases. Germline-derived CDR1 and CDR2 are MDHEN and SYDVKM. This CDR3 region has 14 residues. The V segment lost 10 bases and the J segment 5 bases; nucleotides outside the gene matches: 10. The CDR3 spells CAIQAGGPGETQYF. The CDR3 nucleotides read TGTGCCATCCAAGCGGGAGGGCCAGGGGAGACCCAGTACTTC.

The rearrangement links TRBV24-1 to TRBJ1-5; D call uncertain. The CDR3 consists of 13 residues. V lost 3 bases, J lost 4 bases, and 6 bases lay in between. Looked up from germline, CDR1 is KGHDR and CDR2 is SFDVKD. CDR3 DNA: TGTGCCACCAGTGATACTGGAAATCAGCCCCAGCATTTT. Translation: CATSDTGNQPQHF.

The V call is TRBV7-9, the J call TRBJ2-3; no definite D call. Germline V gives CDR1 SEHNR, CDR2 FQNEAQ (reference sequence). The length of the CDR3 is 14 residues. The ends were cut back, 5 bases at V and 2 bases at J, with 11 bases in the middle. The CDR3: CASSQMASTDTQYF. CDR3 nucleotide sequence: TGTGCCAGCAGCCAAATGGCCTCCACAGATACGCAGTATTTT.

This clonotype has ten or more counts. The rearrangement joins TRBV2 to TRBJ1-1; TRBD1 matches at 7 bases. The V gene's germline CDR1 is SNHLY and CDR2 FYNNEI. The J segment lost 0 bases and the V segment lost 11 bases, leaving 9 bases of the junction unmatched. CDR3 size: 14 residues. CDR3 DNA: TGTGCCGACAGGGACGGAAGGATGAACACTGAAGCTTTCTTT. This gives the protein CADRDGRMNTEAFF.

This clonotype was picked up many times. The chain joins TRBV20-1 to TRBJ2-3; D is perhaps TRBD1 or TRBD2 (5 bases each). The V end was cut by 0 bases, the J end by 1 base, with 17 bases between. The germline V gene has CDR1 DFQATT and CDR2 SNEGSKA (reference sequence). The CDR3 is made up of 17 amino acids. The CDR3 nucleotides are TGCAGTGCTAGAGACCCGATGGGGGAGAGGGGCACAGATACGCAGTATTTT. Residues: CSARDPMGERGTDTQYF.

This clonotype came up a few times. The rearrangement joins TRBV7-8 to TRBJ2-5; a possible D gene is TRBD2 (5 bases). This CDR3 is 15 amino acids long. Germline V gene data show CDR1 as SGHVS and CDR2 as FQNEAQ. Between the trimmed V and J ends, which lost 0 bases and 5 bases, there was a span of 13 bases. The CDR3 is CASSLAAGTGETQYF. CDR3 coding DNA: TGTGCCAGCAGCTTAGCGGCGGGTACGGGGGAGACCCAGTACTTC.

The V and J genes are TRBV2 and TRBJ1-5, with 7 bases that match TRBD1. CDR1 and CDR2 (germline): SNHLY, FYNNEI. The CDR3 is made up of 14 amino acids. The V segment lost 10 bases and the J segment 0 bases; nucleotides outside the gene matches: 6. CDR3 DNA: TGTGCCACCAGGGGGGCACTTAGCAATCAGCCCCAGCATTTT. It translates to CATRGALSNQPQHF.

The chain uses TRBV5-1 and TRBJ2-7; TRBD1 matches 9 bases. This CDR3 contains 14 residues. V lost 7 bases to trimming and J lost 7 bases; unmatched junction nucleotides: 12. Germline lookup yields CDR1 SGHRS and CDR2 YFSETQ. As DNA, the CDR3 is TGCGCCAGCGGCCCCCGGGACAGGGTGGGGGAGCAGTACTTC. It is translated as CASGPRDRVGEQYF.

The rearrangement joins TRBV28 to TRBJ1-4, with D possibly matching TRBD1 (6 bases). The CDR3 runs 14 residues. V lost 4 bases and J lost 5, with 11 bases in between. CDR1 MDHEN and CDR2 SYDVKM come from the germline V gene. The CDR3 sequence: CASSSDSQNEKLFF. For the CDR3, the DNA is TGTGCCAGCAGTTCGGACAGCCAAAATGAAAAACTGTTTTTT.

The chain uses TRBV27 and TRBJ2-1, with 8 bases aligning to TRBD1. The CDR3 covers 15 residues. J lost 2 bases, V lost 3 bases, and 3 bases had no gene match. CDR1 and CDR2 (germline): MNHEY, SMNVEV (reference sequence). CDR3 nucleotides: TGTGCCAGCAGTTTTGCGGACAGGGCCTACAATGAGCAGTTCTTC. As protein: CASSFADRAYNEQFF.

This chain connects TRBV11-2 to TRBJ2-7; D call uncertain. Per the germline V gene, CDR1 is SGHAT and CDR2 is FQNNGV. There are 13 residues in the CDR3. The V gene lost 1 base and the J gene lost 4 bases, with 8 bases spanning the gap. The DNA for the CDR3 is TGTGCCAGCAGCTTAGGTAGGCAATACGAGCAGTACTTC. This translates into CASSLGRQYEQYF.

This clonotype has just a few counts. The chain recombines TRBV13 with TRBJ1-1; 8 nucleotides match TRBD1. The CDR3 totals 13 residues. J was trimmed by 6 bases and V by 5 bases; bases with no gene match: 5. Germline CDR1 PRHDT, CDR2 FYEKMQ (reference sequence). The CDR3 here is CASSDRGDAEAFF. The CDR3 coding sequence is TGTGCCAGCAGCGACAGGGGCGACGCTGAAGCTTTCTTT.

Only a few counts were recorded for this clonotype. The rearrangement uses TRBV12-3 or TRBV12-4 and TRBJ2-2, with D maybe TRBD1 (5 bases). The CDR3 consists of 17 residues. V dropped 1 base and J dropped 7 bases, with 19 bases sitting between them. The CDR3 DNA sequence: TGTGCCAGCAGTTTAGGGGCCAGGGTAGTAAAAGACGGGGAGCTGTTTTTT. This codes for CASSLGARVVKDGELFF.

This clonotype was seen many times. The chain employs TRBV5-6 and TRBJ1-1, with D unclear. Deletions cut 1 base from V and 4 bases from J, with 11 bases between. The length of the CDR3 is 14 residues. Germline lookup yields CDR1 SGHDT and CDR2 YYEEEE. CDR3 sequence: CASSLLREGTEAFF. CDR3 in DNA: TGTGCCAGCAGCTTGCTCCGGGAGGGCACTGAAGCTTTCTTT. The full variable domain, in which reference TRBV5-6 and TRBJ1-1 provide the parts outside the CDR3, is DAGVTQSPTHLIKTRGQQVTLRCSPKSGHDTVSWYQQALGQGPQFIFQYYEEEERQRGNFPDRFSGHQFPNYSSELNVNALLLGDSALYLCASSLLREGTEAFFGQGTRLTVV.

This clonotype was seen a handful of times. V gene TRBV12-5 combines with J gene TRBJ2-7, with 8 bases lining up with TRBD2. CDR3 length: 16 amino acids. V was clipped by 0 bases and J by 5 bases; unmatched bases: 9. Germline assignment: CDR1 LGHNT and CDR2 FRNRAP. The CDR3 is CASGLVLGGRSNEQYF. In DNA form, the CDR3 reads TGTGCTAGTGGTTTGGTACTAGGCGGGAGGTCCAACGAGCAGTACTTC.

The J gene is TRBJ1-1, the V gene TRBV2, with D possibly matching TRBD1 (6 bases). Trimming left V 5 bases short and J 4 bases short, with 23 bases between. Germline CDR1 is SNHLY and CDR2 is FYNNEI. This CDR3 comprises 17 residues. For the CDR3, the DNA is TGTGCCAGCAGTAAACCGGGACAACATTTCACGGGCACTGAAGCTTTCTTT. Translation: CASSKPGQHFTGTEAFF.

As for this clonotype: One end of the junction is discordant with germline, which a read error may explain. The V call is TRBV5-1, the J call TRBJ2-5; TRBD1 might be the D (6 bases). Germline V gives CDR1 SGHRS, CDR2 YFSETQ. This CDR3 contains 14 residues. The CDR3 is CASSLGQDQESQYF. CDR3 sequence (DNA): TGCGCCAGCAGCTTGGGACAGGACCAAGAGTCCCAGTACTTC.

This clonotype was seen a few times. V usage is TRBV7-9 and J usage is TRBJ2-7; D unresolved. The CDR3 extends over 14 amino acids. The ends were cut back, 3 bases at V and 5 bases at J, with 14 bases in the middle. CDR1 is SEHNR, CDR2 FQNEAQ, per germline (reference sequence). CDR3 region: CASSLLAEMDEQYF. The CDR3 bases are TGTGCCAGCAGCTTGCTTGCGGAAATGGACGAGCAGTACTTC.